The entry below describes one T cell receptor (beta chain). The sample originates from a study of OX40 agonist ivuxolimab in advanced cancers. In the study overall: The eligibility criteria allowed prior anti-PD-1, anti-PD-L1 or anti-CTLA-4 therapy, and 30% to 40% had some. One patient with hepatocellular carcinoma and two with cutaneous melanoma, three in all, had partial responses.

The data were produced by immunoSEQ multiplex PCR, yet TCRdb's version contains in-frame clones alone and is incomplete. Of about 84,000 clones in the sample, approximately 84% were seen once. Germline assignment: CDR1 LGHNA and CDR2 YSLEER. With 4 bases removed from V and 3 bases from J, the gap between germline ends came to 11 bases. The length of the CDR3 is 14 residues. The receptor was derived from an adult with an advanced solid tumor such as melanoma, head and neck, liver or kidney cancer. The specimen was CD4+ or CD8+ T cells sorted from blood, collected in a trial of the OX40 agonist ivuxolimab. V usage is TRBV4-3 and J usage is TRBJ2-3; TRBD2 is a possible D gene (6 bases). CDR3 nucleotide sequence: TGCGCCAGCAGCCCCGGCGGGGTTACAGATACGCAGTATTTT. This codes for CASSPGGVTDTQYF.